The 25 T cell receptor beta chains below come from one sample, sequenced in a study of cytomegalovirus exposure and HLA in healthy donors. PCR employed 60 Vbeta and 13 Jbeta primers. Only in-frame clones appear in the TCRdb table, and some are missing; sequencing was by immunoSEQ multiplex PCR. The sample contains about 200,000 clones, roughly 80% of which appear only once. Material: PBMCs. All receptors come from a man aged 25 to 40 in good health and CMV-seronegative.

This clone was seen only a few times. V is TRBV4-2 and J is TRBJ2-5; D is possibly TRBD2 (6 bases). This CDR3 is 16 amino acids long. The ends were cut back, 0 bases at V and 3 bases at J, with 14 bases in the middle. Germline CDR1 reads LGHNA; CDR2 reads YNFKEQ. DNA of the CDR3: TGTGCCAGCAGCCAAGAGCGGGGTTCGGGAAAAGAGACCCAGTACTTC. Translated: CASSQERGSGKETQYF.

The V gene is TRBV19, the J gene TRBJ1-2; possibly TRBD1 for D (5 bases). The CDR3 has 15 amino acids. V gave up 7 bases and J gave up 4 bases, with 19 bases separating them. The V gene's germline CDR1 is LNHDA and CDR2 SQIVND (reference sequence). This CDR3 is CASTSRGPRGYGYTF. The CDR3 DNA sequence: TGTGCCAGTACCTCTAGGGGCCCGCGGGGCTATGGCTACACCTTC.

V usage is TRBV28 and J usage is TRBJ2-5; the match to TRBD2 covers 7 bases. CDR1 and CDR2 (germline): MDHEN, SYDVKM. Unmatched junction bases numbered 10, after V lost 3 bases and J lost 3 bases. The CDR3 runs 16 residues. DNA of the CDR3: TGTGCCAGCAGTTTGGCCGCGGGACTATCCGAAGAGACCCAGTACTTC. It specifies CASSLAAGLSEETQYF.

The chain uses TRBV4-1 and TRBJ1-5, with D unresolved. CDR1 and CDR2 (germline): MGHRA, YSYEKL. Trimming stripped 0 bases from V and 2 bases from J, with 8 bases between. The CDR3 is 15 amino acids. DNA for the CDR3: TGCGCCAGCAGCCAAGATCGGCTAGGCAATCAGCCCCAGCATTTT. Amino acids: CASSQDRLGNQPQHF.

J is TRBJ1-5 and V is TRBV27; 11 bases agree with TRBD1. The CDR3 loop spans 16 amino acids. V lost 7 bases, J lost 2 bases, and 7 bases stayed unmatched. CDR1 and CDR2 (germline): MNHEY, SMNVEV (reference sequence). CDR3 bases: TGTGCCAGCAAGACCGGGACAGGGGGTGGCAATCAGCCCCAGCATTTT. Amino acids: CASKTGTGGGNQPQHF.

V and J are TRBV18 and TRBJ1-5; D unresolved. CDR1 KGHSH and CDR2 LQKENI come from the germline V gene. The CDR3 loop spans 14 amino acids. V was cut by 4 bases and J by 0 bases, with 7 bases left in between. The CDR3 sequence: CASSRSDSNQPQHF. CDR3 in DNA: TGTGCCAGCTCACGGAGCGATAGCAATCAGCCCCAGCATTTT.

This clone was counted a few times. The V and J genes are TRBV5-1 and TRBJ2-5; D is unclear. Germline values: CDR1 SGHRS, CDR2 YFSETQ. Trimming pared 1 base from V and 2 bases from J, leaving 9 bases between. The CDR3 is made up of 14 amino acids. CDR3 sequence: CASSLRGEQETQYF. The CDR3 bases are TGCGCCAGCAGCTTGAGAGGAGAGCAAGAGACCCAGTACTTC.

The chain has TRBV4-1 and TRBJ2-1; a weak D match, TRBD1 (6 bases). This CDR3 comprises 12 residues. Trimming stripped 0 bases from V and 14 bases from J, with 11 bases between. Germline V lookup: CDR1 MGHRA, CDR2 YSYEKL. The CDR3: CASSQERQVKFF. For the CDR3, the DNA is TGCGCCAGCAGCCAAGAGAGACAGGTGAAGTTCTTC.

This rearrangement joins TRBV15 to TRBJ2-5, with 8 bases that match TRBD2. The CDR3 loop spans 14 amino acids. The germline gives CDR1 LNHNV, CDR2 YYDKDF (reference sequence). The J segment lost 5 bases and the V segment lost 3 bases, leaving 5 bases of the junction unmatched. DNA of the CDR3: TGTGCCACCAGCAGCAAAGCGGGGGCTGAGACCCAGTACTTC. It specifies CATSSKAGAETQYF.

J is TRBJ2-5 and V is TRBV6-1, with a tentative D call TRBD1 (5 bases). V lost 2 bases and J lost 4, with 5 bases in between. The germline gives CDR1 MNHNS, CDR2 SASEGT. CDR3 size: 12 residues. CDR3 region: CASSEQGETQYF. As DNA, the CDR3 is TGTGCCAGCAGTGAACAGGGAGAGACCCAGTACTTC.

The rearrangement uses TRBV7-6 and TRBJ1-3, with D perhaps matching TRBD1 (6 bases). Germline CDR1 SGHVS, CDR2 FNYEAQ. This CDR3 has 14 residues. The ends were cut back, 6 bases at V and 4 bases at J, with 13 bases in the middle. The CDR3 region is CASRLNRAGNTIYF. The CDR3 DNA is TGTGCCAGCAGGCTTAACAGGGCCGGAAACACCATATATTTT.

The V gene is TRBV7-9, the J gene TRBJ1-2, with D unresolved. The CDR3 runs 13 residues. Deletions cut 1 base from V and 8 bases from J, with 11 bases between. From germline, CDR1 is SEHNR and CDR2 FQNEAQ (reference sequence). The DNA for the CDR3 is TGTGCCAGCAGCTTAGGGCAGGCTCTGGGCTACACCTTC. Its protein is CASSLGQALGYTF. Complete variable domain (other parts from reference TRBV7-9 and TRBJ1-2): DTGVSQNPRHKITKRGQNVTFRCDPISEHNRLYWYRQTLGQGPEFLTYFQNEAQLEKSRLLSDRFSAERPKGSFSTLEIQRTEQGDSAMYLCASSLGQALGYTFGSGTRLTVV.

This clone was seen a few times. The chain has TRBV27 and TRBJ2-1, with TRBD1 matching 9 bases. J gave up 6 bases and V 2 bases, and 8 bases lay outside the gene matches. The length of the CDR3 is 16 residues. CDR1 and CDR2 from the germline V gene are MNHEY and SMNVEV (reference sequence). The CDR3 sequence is CASSLQGTGKSNEQFF. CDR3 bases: TGTGCCAGCAGTTTACAGGGGACAGGGAAAAGCAATGAGCAGTTCTTC.

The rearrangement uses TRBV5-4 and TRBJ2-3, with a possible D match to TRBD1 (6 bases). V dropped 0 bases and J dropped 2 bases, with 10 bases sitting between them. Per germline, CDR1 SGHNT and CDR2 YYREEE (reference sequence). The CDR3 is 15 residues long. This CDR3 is CASSLEGDLTDTQYF. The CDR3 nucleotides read TGTGCCAGCAGCTTGGAGGGGGACCTCACAGATACGCAGTATTTT.

The CDR3 sequence is CASSLGTGGTGELFF. The DNA for the CDR3 is TGCGCCAGCAGCTTGGGGACAGGGGGAACCGGGGAGCTGTTTTTT. The gene calls are TRBV5-1 and TRBJ2-2, with 10 bases matching TRBD1. This CDR3 region has 15 residues. V dropped 0 bases and J dropped 5; count of bases not matched to a gene: 1. The V gene's germline CDR1 is SGHRS and CDR2 YFSETQ. Based on the CDR3 plus reference TRBV5-1 and TRBJ2-2, the full variable domain is KAGVTQTPRYLIKTRGQQVTLSCSPISGHRSVSWYQQTPGQGLQFLFEYFSETQRNKGNFPGRFSGRQFSNSRSEMNVSTLELGDSALYLCASSLGTGGTGELFFGEGSRLTVL.

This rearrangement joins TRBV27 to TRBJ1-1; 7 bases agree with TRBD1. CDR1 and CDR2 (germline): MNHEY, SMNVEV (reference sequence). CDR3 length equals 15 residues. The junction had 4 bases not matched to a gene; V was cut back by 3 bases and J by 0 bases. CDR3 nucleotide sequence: TGTGCCAGCAGTTTTACCGGGACAGTGAACACTGAAGCTTTCTTT. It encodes CASSFTGTVNTEAFF.

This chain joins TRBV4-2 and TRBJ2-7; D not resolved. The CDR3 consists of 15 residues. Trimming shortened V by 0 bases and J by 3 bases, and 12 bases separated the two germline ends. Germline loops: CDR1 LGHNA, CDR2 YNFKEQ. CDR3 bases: TGTGCCAGCAGCCAAGAAACAGATTCGCACTACGAGCAGTACTTC. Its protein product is CASSQETDSHYEQYF.

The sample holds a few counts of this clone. This CDR3 is CASSSTGIAYGYTF. CDR3 coding DNA: TGCGCCAGCAGCTCGACAGGGATTGCCTATGGCTACACCTTC. V and J are TRBV5-1 and TRBJ1-2, with 7 bases lining up with TRBD1. Germline V gene lookup returns CDR1 SGHRS and CDR2 YFSETQ. V shed 3 bases and J 4 bases; nucleotides not matched to a gene: 6. The CDR3 is made up of 14 amino acids.

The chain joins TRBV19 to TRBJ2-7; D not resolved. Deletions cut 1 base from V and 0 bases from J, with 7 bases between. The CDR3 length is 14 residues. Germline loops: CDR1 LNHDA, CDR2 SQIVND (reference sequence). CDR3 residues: CASSIVSNSYEQYF. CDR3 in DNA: TGTGCCAGTAGTATAGTGAGTAACTCCTACGAGCAGTACTTC.

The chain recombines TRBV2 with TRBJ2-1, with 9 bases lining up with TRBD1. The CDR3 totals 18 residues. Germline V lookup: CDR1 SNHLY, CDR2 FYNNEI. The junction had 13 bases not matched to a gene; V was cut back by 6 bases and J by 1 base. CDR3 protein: CASRGDREVPFSYNEQFF. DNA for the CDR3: TGTGCCAGCAGGGGGGACAGGGAGGTCCCCTTTTCCTACAATGAGCAGTTCTTC.

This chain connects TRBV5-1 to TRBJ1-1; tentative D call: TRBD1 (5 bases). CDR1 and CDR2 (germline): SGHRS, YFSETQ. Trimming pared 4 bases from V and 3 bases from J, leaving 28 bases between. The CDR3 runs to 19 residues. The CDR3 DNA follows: TGCGCCAGCAGCCCCCCCTCAGGGTTGGGCGATAATCTTCACACTGAAGCTTTCTTT. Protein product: CASSPPSGLGDNLHTEAFF.

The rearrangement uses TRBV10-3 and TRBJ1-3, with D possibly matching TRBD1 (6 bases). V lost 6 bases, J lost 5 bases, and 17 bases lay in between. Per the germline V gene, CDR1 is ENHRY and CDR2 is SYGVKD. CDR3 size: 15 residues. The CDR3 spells CAIRGDKAERNTIYF. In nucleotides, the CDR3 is TGTGCCATCAGAGGGGACAAAGCTGAAAGAAACACCATATATTTT.

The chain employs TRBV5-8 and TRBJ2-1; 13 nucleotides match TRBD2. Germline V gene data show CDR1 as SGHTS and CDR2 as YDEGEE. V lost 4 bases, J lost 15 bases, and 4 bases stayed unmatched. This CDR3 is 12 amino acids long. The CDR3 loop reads CASSTTSGGSFF. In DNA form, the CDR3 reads TGTGCCAGCAGCACGACTAGCGGGGGGTCGTTCTTC.

The CDR3 region has the DNA TGCGCCAGCAGCTTGCGGGGTCCCTCCTACGAGCAGTACTTC. Protein: CASSLRGPSYEQYF. The rearrangement joins TRBV5-1 to TRBJ2-7; D is possibly TRBD2 (5 bases). The germline V gene has CDR1 SGHRS and CDR2 YFSETQ. The CDR3 is made up of 14 amino acids. Deletions cut 1 base from V and 0 bases from J, with 8 bases between.

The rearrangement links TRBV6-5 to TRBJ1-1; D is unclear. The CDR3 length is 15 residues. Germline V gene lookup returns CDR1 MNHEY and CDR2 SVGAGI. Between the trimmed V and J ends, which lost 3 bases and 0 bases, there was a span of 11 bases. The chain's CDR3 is CASSYWGAMNTEAFF. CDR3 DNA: TGTGCCAGCAGTTATTGGGGAGCCATGAACACTGAAGCTTTCTTT.